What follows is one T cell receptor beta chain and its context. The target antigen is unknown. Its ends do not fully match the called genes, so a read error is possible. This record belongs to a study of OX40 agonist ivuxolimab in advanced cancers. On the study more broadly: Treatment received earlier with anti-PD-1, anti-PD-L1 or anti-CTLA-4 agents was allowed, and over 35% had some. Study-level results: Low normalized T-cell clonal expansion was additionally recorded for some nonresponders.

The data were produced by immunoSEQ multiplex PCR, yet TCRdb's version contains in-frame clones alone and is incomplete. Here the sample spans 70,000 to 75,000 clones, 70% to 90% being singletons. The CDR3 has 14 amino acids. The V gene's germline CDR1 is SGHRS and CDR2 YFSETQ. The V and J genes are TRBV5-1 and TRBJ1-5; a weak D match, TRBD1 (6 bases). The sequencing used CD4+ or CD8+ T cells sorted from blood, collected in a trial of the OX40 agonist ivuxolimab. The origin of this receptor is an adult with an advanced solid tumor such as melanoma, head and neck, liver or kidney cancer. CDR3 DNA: TGTGCCAGCAGCTTGGGGGCCTTCAATCAGCCCCAGCATTTT. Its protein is CASSLGAFNQPQHF.